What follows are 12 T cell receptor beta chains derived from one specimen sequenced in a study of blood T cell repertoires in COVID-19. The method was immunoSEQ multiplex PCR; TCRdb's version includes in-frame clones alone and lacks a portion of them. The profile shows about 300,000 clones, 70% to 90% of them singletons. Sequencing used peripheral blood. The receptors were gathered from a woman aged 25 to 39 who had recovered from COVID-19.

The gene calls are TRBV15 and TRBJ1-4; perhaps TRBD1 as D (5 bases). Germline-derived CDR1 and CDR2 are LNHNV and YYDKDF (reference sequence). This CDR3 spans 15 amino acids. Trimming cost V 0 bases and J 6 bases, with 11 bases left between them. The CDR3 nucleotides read TGTGCCACCAGCAGAGATCGGGGGGTCGATGAAAAACTGTTTTTT. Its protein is CATSRDRGVDEKLFF.

Here the CDR3 reads CASSPTGATGNTIYF. Written as DNA, the CDR3 is TGTGCCAGCAGCCCGACAGGGGCTACGGGAAACACCATATATTTT. The chain is built from TRBV28 and TRBJ1-3, with 8 bases fitting TRBD1. Germline CDR1 reads MDHEN; CDR2 reads SYDVKM. V lost 6 bases and J lost 4; bases outside the gene matches: 8. This CDR3 region has 15 residues.

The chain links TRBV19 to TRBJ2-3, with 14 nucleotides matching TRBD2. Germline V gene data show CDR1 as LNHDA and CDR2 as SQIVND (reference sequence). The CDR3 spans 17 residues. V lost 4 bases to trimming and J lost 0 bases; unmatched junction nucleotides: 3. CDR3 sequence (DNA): TGTGCCAGTAGTAACGGACTAGCGGGGGGAAGCACAGATACGCAGTATTTT. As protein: CASSNGLAGGSTDTQYF.

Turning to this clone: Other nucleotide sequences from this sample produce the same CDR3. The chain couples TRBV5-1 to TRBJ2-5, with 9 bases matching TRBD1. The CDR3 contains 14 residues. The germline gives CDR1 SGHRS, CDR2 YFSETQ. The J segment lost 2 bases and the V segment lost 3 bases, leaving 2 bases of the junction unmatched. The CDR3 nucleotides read TGCGCCAGCAGCTCAGGACAGGGGCAAGAGACCCAGTACTTC. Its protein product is CASSSGQGQETQYF.

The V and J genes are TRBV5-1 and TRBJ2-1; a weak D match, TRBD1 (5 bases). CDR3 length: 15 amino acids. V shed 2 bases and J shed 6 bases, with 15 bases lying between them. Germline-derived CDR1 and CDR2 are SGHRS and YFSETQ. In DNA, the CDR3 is TGCGCCAGCAGCTTCGGGTGGCAGGGAAGCAATGAGCAGTTCTTC. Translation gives CASSFGWQGSNEQFF.

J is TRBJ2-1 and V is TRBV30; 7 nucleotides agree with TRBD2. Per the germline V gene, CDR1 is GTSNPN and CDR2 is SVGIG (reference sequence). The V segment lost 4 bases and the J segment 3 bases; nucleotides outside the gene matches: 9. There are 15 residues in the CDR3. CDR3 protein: CAWTIGTSVYNEQFF. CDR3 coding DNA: TGTGCCTGGACCATCGGAACTAGCGTCTACAATGAGCAGTTCTTC.

CDR3 in amino acids: CASSSVQGGPKNGYTF. The CDR3 DNA reads TGTGCCAGCAGTTCCGTCCAAGGCGGGCCGAAGAATGGCTACACCTTC. This chain links TRBV5-4 with TRBJ1-2; D gene unclear. V gave up 5 bases and J gave up 6 bases, with 23 bases separating them. This CDR3 region has 16 residues. The V gene's germline CDR1 is SGHNT and CDR2 YYREEE (reference sequence).

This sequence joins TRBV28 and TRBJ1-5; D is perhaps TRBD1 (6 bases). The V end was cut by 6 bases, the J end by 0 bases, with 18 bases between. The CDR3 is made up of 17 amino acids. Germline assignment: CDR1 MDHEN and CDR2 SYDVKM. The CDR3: CASSWDGPGVSNQPQHF. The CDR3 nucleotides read TGTGCCAGCAGCTGGGACGGCCCAGGGGTTAGCAATCAGCCCCAGCATTTT.

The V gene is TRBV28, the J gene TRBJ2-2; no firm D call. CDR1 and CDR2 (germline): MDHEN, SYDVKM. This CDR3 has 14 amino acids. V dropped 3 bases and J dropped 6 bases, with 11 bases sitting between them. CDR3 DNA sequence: TGTGCCAGCAGTTTTATCGCGATGGCCGGGGAGCTGTTTTTT. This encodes CASSFIAMAGELFF.

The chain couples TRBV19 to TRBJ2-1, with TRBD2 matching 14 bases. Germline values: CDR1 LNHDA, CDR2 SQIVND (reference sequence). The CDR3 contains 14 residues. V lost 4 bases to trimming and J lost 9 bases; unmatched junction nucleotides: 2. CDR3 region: CASSRGLAGVEQFF. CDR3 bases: TGTGCCAGTAGTAGGGGACTAGCGGGGGTTGAGCAGTTCTTC.

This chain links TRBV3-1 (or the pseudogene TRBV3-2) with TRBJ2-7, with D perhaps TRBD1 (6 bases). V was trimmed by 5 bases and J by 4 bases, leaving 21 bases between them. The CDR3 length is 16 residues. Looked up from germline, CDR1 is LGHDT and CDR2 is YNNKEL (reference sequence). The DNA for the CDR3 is TGTGCCAGCAGCGACATGACAGGCAACAGGGTTTACGAGCAGTACTTC. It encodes CASSDMTGNRVYEQYF.

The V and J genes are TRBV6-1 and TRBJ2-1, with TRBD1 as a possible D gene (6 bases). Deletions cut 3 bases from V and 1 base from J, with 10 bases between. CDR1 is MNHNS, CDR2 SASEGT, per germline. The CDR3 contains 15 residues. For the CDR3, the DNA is TGTGCCAGCAGTGACCAACAGGGTTCCTACAATGAGCAGTTCTTC. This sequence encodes CASSDQQGSYNEQFF.